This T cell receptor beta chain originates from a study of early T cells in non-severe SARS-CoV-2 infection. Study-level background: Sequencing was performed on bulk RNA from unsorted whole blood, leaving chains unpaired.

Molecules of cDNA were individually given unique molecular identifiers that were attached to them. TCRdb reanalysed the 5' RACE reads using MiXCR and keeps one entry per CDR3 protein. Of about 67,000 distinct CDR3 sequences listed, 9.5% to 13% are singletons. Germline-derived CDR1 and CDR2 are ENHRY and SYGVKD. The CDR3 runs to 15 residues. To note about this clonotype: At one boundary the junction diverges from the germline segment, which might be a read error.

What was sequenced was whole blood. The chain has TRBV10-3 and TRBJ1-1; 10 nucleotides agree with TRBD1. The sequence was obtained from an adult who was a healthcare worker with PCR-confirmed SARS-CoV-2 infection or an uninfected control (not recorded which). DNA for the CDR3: TGTGCCATCAGTGGAACCGGGACAGGGGACACTGGAGCTTTCTTT. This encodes CAISGTGTGDTGAFF.